This T cell receptor beta chain was sequenced during a study of early T cells in non-severe SARS-CoV-2 infection. Each single cDNA molecule received a unique molecular identifier. MiXCR was run by TCRdb on the 5' RACE reads, yielding one entry per CDR3 protein. The top ten hold 1.4% of the sample, which has fewer than 85,000 distinct CDR3 sequences, approximately 13% seen once. CDR1 and CDR2 (germline): SGHKS, YYEKEE (reference sequence). The junction had 6 bases not matched to a gene; V was cut back by 4 bases and J by 1 base. This CDR3 is built from 16 residues. This clonotype was sampled from an adult who was a healthcare worker with PCR-confirmed SARS-CoV-2 infection or an uninfected control (not recorded which). The chain has TRBV5-5 and TRBJ2-5, with 11 bases identical to TRBD1. The sample was whole blood. CDR3 bases: TGTGCCAGCAGCCCGGGACAGGGGGTGCGCCAAGAGACCCAGTACTTC. This codes for CASSPGQGVRQETQYF.